These T cell receptor beta chains were read from a single sample in a study of technical replicates of blood from a handful of donors. The method was immunoSEQ multiplex PCR; TCRdb's version includes in-frame clones alone and lacks a portion of them. The table has roughly 100,000 clones, 95% to 97% seen once; the top ten hold approximately 0.33%. The specimen sequenced was T cells isolated from PBMCs. These receptors all stem from a human donor in good health. Each CDR3 is given with its conserved first and last residue. D genes are given only for firm matches. Clone size is not always given. Where it is, it says once, few, many or a class for expanded clones.

V gene	D gene	J gene	clone size	CDR3 DNA	CDR3 protein
TRBV7-9	TRBD1	TRBJ2-5	once	TGTGCCAGCACCGCAGGGACAGGGCAAGAGACCCAGTACTTC	CASTAGTGQETQYF
TRBV9	-	TRBJ1-1	-	TGTGCCAGCAGCCAAGGAAGCGGGAACACTGAAGCTTTCTTT	CASSQGSGNTEAFF
TRBV9	-	TRBJ1-2	-	TGTGCCAGCAGCGTAGCTCTGGAGAACTATGGCTACACCTTC	CASSVALENYGYTF
TRBV2	-	TRBJ1-1	-	TGTGCCAGCAGTGGGGACACGAACACTGAAGCTTTCTTT	CASSGDTNTEAFF
TRBV9	TRBD1	TRBJ2-3	-	TGTGCCAGCAGCGGACAGGGGGCAGATACGCAGTATTTT	CASSGQGADTQYF
TRBV11-2	-	TRBJ1-4	-	TGTGCCAGCAGCGTCCGAGGGCTCGAACTGTTTTTT	CASSVRGLELFF
TRBV2	TRBD1	TRBJ2-1	-	TGTGCCAGCAGGTCGGACAGGGCGGAGCTCTACAATGAGCAGTTCTTC	CASRSDRAELYNEQFF
TRBV6-5	-	TRBJ1-1	-	TGTGCCAGCAGTTACCGGGAGAGGACGTCTGAAGCTTTCTTT	CASSYRERTSEAFF
TRBV10-3	-	TRBJ1-3	-	TGTGCCATCAGTGATGGGGGACTCTCTGGAAACACCATATATTTT	CAISDGGLSGNTIYF
TRBV7-8	TRBD1	TRBJ2-5	-	TGTGCCAGCAGCTATCGGACAGGCCCCCATCCCCAGTACTTC	CASSYRTGPHPQYF
TRBV27	-	TRBJ2-7	-	TGTGCCAGCAGTTCTAAACTAGACTCCTACGAGCAGTACTTC	CASSSKLDSYEQYF
TRBV19	-	TRBJ1-1	-	TGTGCCAGTAGTACAAACAGGAACACTGAAGCTTTCTTT	CASSTNRNTEAFF
TRBV9	-	TRBJ2-3	once	TGTGCCAGCAGCGTAGATCCGCGTATAGATGCGCAGTATTTT	CASSVDPRIDAQYF
TRBV19	TRBD2	TRBJ2-3	-	TGTGCCAGTAGTATCCAGGGACTAGCGGGGTTCACAGATACGCAGTATTTT	CASSIQGLAGFTDTQYF
TRBV13	-	TRBJ2-7	-	TGTGCCAGCAGCTCTCGGGACTTTTCCTACGAGCAGTACTTC	CASSSRDFSYEQYF
TRBV29-1	TRBD2	TRBJ2-7	-	TGCAGCGTAATTAGCGGGGCCACCTACGAGCAGTACTTC	CSVISGATYEQYF
TRBV10-3	-	TRBJ2-1	once	TGTGCCATCAACAGACACAATGAGCAGTTCTTC	CAINRHNEQFF
TRBV19	TRBD1	TRBJ1-2	-	TGTGCCAGTAGTGTACAGGGGAGTGGCTACACCTTC	CASSVQGSGYTF
TRBV10-1	-	TRBJ1-1	-	TGCGCCAGCAGCTTTTCCCGAGGGGGAAACACTGAAGCTTTCTTT	CASSFSRGGNTEAFF
TRBV27	TRBD1	TRBJ2-7	-	TGTGCCAGCAGAATAGGGACAGGGTCCTACGAGCAGTACTTC	CASRIGTGSYEQYF
TRBV20-1	-	TRBJ2-5	-	TGCAGTGCTAGACTAGAGACCCAGTACTTC	CSARLETQYF
TRBV5-1	-	TRBJ1-1	-	TGCGCCAGCAGCTTGGAGGGCGGGGTTACCGAAGCTTTCTTT	CASSLEGGVTEAFF
TRBV11-2	TRBD2	TRBJ2-7	once	TGTGCCAGCAGCCGCAACGGGGCTAGCGGAACCTACGAGCAGTACTTC	CASSRNGASGTYEQYF
TRBV29-1	-	TRBJ2-3	-	TGCAGCGTTGAAGATTTTATCAGGGAAGATACGCAGTATTTT	CSVEDFIREDTQYF
TRBV15	-	TRBJ2-7	-	TGTGCCACCAGCAGAGATGAGGACGAGCAGTACTTC	CATSRDEDEQYF
TRBV27	TRBD2	TRBJ2-5	once	TGTGCCAGCAGTTTATCGCGGCTAGCGGGGCAAGAGACCCAGTACTTC	CASSLSRLAGQETQYF
TRBV7-9	-	TRBJ1-3	-	TGTGCCAGCGCTAAGACAGGTCTCTCTGGAAACACCATATATTTT	CASAKTGLSGNTIYF
TRBV14	-	TRBJ1-1	-	TGTGCCAGCACCTTATATTCGGGGAACACTGAAGCTTTCTTT	CASTLYSGNTEAFF